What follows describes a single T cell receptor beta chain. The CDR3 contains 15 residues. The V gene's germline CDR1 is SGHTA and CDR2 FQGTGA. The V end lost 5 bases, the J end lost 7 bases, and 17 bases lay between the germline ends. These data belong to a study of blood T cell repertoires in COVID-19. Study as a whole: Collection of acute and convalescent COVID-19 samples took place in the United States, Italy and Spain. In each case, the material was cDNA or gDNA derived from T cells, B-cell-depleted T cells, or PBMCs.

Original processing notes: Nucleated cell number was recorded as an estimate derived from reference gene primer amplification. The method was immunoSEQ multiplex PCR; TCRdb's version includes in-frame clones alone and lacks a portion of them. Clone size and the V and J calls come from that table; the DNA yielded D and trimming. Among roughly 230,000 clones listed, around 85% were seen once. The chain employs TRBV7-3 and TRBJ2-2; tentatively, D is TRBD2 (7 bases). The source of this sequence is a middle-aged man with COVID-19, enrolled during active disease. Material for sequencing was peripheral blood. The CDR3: CASSLTAGANGELFF. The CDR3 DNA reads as TGTGCCAGCAGCCTTACCGCGGGGGCGAACGGGGAGCTGTTTTTT.